This passage covers 24 T cell receptor beta chains from one sample sequenced in a study of blood T cells in healthy people across ages (dated by TCRdb to the mid-2010s). Library construction relied on 5' RACE. TCRdb shows the sequencer as Illumina HiSeq 2500. A second roughly 6 to 12 cycle PCR used a sample-barcoded 5' primer and a J-beta primer mix. Using fastp at Q25 and MiXCR, TCRdb reprocessed the public reads and kept productive beta chains. Rows merge per CDR3 protein into single entries with the most common DNA and genes. The sample yields 780,000 or so distinct CDR3 sequences; approximately 60% were counted once. The top ten constitute roughly 25% of the sample. Input material: blood. These receptors were taken from a man aged 35-49 years in good health.

V and J are TRBV7-8 and TRBJ2-1, with 7 positions matching TRBD2. V shed 8 bases and J 4 bases; nucleotides not matched to a gene: 11. The V gene's germline CDR1 is SGHVS and CDR2 FQNEAQ. The CDR3 covers 15 residues. CDR3 region: CASEGRAGRYNEQFF. DNA for the CDR3: TGTGCCAGCGAGGGGAGGGCAGGCCGATACAATGAGCAGTTCTTC.

The V gene is TRBV7-2, the J gene TRBJ2-5, with D unclear. Germline CDR1 SGHTA, CDR2 FQGNSA. This CDR3 has 14 residues. V was pared by 4 bases and J by 4 bases, with 13 bases between. CDR3 amino acids: CASSSQHLGETQYF. The CDR3 coding sequence is TGTGCCAGCAGCTCCCAGCATCTAGGAGAGACCCAGTACTTC. Complete variable domain (other parts from reference TRBV7-2 and TRBJ2-5): GAGVSQSPSNKVTEKGKDVELRCDPISGHTALYWYRQSLGQGLEFLIYFQGNSAPDKSGLPSDRFSAERTGGSVSTLTIQRTQQEDSAVYLCASSSQHLGETQYFGPGTRLLVL.

The chain links TRBV5-8 to TRBJ1-5; TRBD1 is a possible D gene (5 bases). This CDR3 has 17 amino acids. Trimming stripped 3 bases from V and 2 bases from J, with 18 bases between. Germline CDR1 is SGHTS and CDR2 is YDEGEE. CDR3 bases: TGTGCCAGCAGCTCAGGGACGGAGGATCTGGGCAATCAGCCCCAGCATTTT. Its translation is CASSSGTEDLGNQPQHF.

Worth noting for this clonotype: A much more abundant neighbour one base away suggests this may be a read error. CDR3 sequence reads: CASNFSGTGLTDTQYF. DNA for the CDR3: TGTGCCAGCAACTTTTCCGGGACAGGCCTCACAGATACGCAGTATTTT. The J gene is TRBJ2-3, the V gene TRBV7-2; 8 nucleotides agree with TRBD1. Germline lookup yields CDR1 SGHTA and CDR2 FQGNSA. J was trimmed by 2 bases and V by 7 bases; bases with no gene match: 11. CDR3 size: 16 residues.

This clonotype was observed a few times. For the CDR3, the DNA is TGTGCCAGCAGCTTCCGGCGGGAGAACACCGGGGAGCTGTTTTTT. Encoded protein: CASSFRRENTGELFF. V and J are TRBV7-9 and TRBJ2-2, with D tentatively TRBD2 (6 bases). V lost 3 bases, J lost 1 base, and 9 bases lay in between. Germline V CDR1 and CDR2: SEHNR, FQNEAQ (reference sequence). The CDR3 is made up of 15 amino acids.

The V and J genes are TRBV11-2 and TRBJ1-1; 7 bases are a match to TRBD1. After removal of 4 bases from V and 1 base from J, the junction contained 6 bases not matched to a gene. Germline V gene data show CDR1 as SGHAT and CDR2 as FQNNGV. This CDR3 is built from 15 residues. The CDR3 loop is CASSSWTGTNTEAFF. The CDR3 coding sequence is TGTGCCAGCAGCTCTTGGACAGGAACGAACACTGAAGCTTTCTTT.

This clonotype appeared a few times. J is TRBJ2-4 and V is TRBV28, with 9 bases fitting TRBD2. The CDR3 totals 16 residues. Germline V lookup: CDR1 MDHEN, CDR2 SYDVKM. The J segment lost 3 bases and the V segment lost 6 bases, leaving 9 bases of the junction unmatched. The CDR3, as DNA: TGTGCCAGCAGCGGCCTAACTAGCGGGCTCAAAAACATTCAGTACTTC. This sequence encodes CASSGLTSGLKNIQYF.

A few counts support this clonotype. The rearrangement links TRBV18 to TRBJ2-4; perhaps TRBD2 as D (6 bases). The CDR3 extends over 14 amino acids. Per the germline V gene, CDR1 is KGHSH and CDR2 is LQKENI. The ends were cut back, 3 bases at V and 13 bases at J, with 19 bases in the middle. The CDR3 DNA follows: TGTGCCAGCTCACCGTCGGGAGATGTCCGGGAGCAGTACTTC. It specifies CASSPSGDVREQYF.

This rearrangement joins TRBV6-2 or TRBV6-3 to TRBJ2-7; 13 bases fit TRBD2. The CDR3 extends over 14 amino acids. The V gene end was trimmed by 8 bases and the J gene end by 2 bases; junction bases not matched to a gene: 3. CDR1 is MNHEY, CDR2 SVGEGT, per germline. The DNA for the CDR3 is TGTGCCAGCCACACTAGCGGGAGGGCCTACGAGCAGTACTTC. It is translated as CASHTSGRAYEQYF.

This clonotype has just one count. The chain employs TRBV7-9 and TRBJ1-2; the match to TRBD1 covers 8 bases. Trimming cost V 3 bases and J 4 bases; bases outside gene matches: 7. CDR1 is SEHNR and CDR2 is FQNEAQ in the germline V gene (reference sequence). This CDR3 has 15 residues. The CDR3 DNA reads TGTGCCAGCAGCTTTTTGGACAGGGAATTCTATGGCTACACCTTC. Translation: CASSFLDREFYGYTF.

The rearrangement joins TRBV4-2 to TRBJ1-2; 7 bases align to TRBD1. The CDR3 is 14 residues long. Germline CDR1 is LGHNA and CDR2 is YNFKEQ. V gave up 2 bases and J gave up 9 bases; unmatched junction bases: 9. CDR3 DNA sequence: TGTGCCAGCAGCCAACCTGAGACAGGGTTTAGCTACACCTTC. Residues: CASSQPETGFSYTF.

The CDR3 DNA follows: TGTGCCACCAGCAGACGACAGGGCTCGGAGACCCAGTACTTC. Translation: CATSRRQGSETQYF. The chain couples TRBV15 to TRBJ2-5, with 7 bases aligning to TRBD1. The CDR3 extends over 14 amino acids. CDR1 LNHNV and CDR2 YYDKDF come from the germline V gene (reference sequence). The V gene end was trimmed by 2 bases and the J gene end by 5 bases; junction bases not matched to a gene: 5.

The V and J genes are TRBV7-9 and TRBJ1-1, with D perhaps matching TRBD1 (5 bases). The CDR3 sequence is 13 residues long. The germline gives CDR1 SEHNR, CDR2 FQNEAQ (reference sequence). V was clipped by 7 bases and J by 4 bases, with 13 bases between them. The CDR3 sequence is CASNAGFGTEAFF. CDR3 DNA sequence: TGTGCCAGCAACGCAGGGTTTGGCACTGAAGCTTTCTTT.

The rearrangement links TRBV12-3 or TRBV12-4 to TRBJ2-5, with D maybe TRBD2 (6 bases). This CDR3 is built from 19 residues. Trimming shortened V by 0 bases and J by 7 bases, and 27 bases separated the two germline ends. The CDR3 nucleotides read TGTGCCAGCAGTTTAGCGCGGACTATGATCGGCTCCTTGCACGGGACCCAGTACTTC. Protein product: CASSLARTMIGSLHGTQYF.

This clonotype was found a few times. V gene TRBV14 combines with J gene TRBJ2-7; D unclear. V was cut by 0 bases and J by 6 bases, with 9 bases left in between. The CDR3 runs 13 residues. The germline V gene has CDR1 SGHDN and CDR2 FVKESK. The CDR3 coding sequence is TGTGCCAGCAGCCAAGACTTGATTTCCGAGCAGTACTTC. Translated, it gives CASSQDLISEQYF.

The chain employs TRBV6-5 and TRBJ2-3; 8 positions match TRBD1. Germline V CDR1 and CDR2: MNHEY, SVGAGI. The CDR3 covers 15 residues. V gave up 5 bases and J gave up 4 bases; unmatched junction bases: 8. The CDR3 spells CASSHGQGEADTQYF. The CDR3 DNA is TGTGCCAGCAGTCATGGACAGGGTGAGGCAGATACGCAGTATTTT.

The chain links TRBV20-1 to TRBJ2-1, with D possibly called TRBD1 or TRBD2 (6 bases each). CDR3 length: 16 amino acids. Germline CDR1 DFQATT, CDR2 SNEGSKA (reference sequence). The V end was cut by 0 bases, the J end by 0 bases, with 12 bases between. The CDR3 spells CSAREGGRSSYNEQFF. CDR3 in DNA: TGCAGTGCTAGAGAAGGGGGGAGGAGCTCCTACAATGAGCAGTTCTTC.

This clonotype was counted only a few times. CDR3 DNA sequence: TGTGCCAGCAGCCAAGAAGTGGCTACGGCCGAGCAGTACTTC. Translation: CASSQEVATAEQYF. V gene TRBV14 combines with J gene TRBJ2-5; D is uncertain. The DNA end is a closer match to TRBJ2-7, so the J assignment may be wrong. This CDR3 contains 14 residues. Germline CDR1 and CDR2: SGHDN and FVKESK.

The table lists this clonotype with a count of one. This sequence joins TRBV10-3 and TRBJ1-3; D is possibly TRBD1 (5 bases). V was pared by 7 bases and J by 0 bases, with 19 bases between. The CDR3 covers 17 residues. Per the germline V gene, CDR1 is ENHRY and CDR2 is SYGVKD. CDR3 DNA: TGTGCCATCACTTATGGACCCAGGGCCGGCTCTGGAAACACCATATATTTT. Its protein is CAITYGPRAGSGNTIYF.

The chain recombines TRBV5-6 with TRBJ2-1; TRBD1 or TRBD2 may be the D gene (5 bases each). Germline-derived CDR1 and CDR2 are SGHDT and YYEEEE. The CDR3 has 15 amino acids. V was clipped by 1 base and J by 8 bases, with 16 bases between them. CDR3 region: CASSLQGEVGDEQFF. The DNA for the CDR3 is TGTGCCAGCAGCTTGCAGGGCGAGGTGGGGGATGAGCAGTTCTTC.

This clonotype showed up just once. The V and J genes are TRBV5-1 and TRBJ2-2, with TRBD1 identical over 10 bases. The ends lost 4 bases at V and 3 bases at J; junction bases unmatched: 9. Germline values: CDR1 SGHRS, CDR2 YFSETQ. This CDR3 is 17 amino acids long. The CDR3 bases are TGCGCCAGCAGCCTACGCACCGGGACAGGGGACACCGGGGAGCTGTTTTTT. Translated: CASSLRTGTGDTGELFF.

V and J are TRBV11-2 and TRBJ2-3; a weak D match, TRBD2 (5 bases). Trimming cost V 6 bases and J 0 bases, with 10 bases left between them. Germline-derived CDR1 and CDR2 are SGHAT and FQNNGV. This CDR3 contains 14 residues. The CDR3: CASRASRSTDTQYF. CDR3 in DNA: TGTGCCAGCAGAGCTAGCAGAAGCACAGATACGCAGTATTTT.

The CDR3 sequence: CASALTGGSDTQYF. The CDR3 nucleotides read TGTGCTAGTGCCCTGACAGGGGGATCAGATACGCAGTATTTT. The chain uses TRBV12-5 and TRBJ2-3; TRBD1 matches 9 bases. The CDR3 runs 14 residues. The germline CDR1 and CDR2 sequences are LGHNT and FRNRAP. The V and J ends lost 7 bases and 4 bases, in that order; junction bases with no gene match: 6.

The genes are TRBV24-1 and TRBJ2-2; 8 nucleotides align to TRBD1. Losses at the gene ends were 5 bases for V and 6 bases for J; bases not matched to a gene: 4. CDR3 length: 14 residues. CDR1 and CDR2 (germline): KGHDR, SFDVKD. CDR3 nucleotide sequence: TGTGCCACCAGTGGTCAGGGGGCCGCCGGGGAGCTGTTTTTT. This translates into CATSGQGAAGELFF.